These 27 T cell receptor beta chains were sequenced from one sample in a study of regulatory dendritic cells for organ transplantation. Their specific antigens are unknown. The assay was immunoSEQ multiplex PCR, and TCRdb's table has in-frame clones only and misses some. The sample carries about 12,000 clones, about 70% recorded once. Sorted subsets were CFSE-labeled and cultured four to six days with allogeneic dendritic cells. The sample taken for sequencing was naive CD4+ T cells from blood cultured with regulatory dendritic cells. Subset meaning: CD45RA+ naive T cells. The receptors stem from a human donor in good health.

The chain uses TRBV6-6 and TRBJ1-5; D gene unclear. V shed 8 bases and J shed 6 bases, with 11 bases lying between them. The CDR3 totals 12 residues. CDR1 and CDR2 from the germline V gene are MNHNY and SVGAGI (reference sequence). The CDR3 bases are TGTGCCAGCGGGGAGGTGGGTCAGCCCCAGCATTTT. This encodes CASGEVGQPQHF.

This chain uses TRBV12-5 with TRBJ1-4, with TRBD1 matching 9 bases. Germline trimming cut 0 bases from V and 11 bases from J; bases unmatched to any gene: 10. Germline V lookup: CDR1 LGHNT, CDR2 FRNRAP. CDR3 length: 16 amino acids. The CDR3 protein is CASGLVKDRTGDKLFF. The DNA of the CDR3 is TGTGCTAGTGGTTTGGTAAAGGACCGGACAGGGGATAAACTGTTTTTT.

This clone showed up just a few times. The rearrangement uses TRBV5-4 and TRBJ2-1, with 10 positions matching TRBD2. The CDR3 consists of 16 residues. The germline gives CDR1 SGHNT, CDR2 YYREEE (reference sequence). The V segment lost 2 bases and the J segment 7 bases; nucleotides outside the gene matches: 9. In nucleotides, the CDR3 is TGTGCCAGCAGCTTTGCTAGCGGGGGTCTCAGGAATGAGCAGTTCTTC. It specifies CASSFASGGLRNEQFF.

The chain has TRBV6-1 and TRBJ2-3; TRBD1 is a possible D gene (5 bases). This CDR3 comprises 15 residues. Germline-derived CDR1 and CDR2 are MNHNS and SASEGT. Trimming stripped 4 bases from V and 2 bases from J, with 13 bases between. CDR3 bases: TGTGCCAGCAGTGTACTGCGACAGAACACAGATACGCAGTATTTT. Amino acids: CASSVLRQNTDTQYF.

This clone was found once. V gene TRBV27 combines with J gene TRBJ2-3; 11 bases align to TRBD2. Unmatched junction bases numbered 1, after V lost 3 bases and J lost 2 bases. Looked up from germline, CDR1 is MNHEY and CDR2 is SMNVEV (reference sequence). The CDR3 sequence is 15 residues long. In nucleotides, the CDR3 is TGTGCCAGCAGTTTTAGCGGGGGGGCCACAGATACGCAGTATTTT. This sequence encodes CASSFSGGATDTQYF.

This rearrangement joins TRBV6-6 to TRBJ2-1; D remains unclear. The CDR3 loop spans 12 amino acids. Germline V gives CDR1 MNHNY, CDR2 SVGAGI (reference sequence). Trimming took 2 bases from V and 8 from J, leaving 7 bases between them. DNA of the CDR3: TGTGCCAGCAGTTACCCCCCAGATGAGCAGTTCTTC. Translated, it gives CASSYPPDEQFF.

The chain couples TRBV10-3 to TRBJ1-2; D unclear. The CDR3 is 15 residues long. Per the germline V gene, CDR1 is ENHRY and CDR2 is SYGVKD. V was trimmed by 0 bases and J by 4 bases, leaving 12 bases between them. This chain's CDR3 is CAISESRENLYGYTF. In DNA form, the CDR3 reads TGTGCCATCAGTGAGTCGAGGGAAAATCTCTATGGCTACACCTTC.

This sequence joins TRBV9 and TRBJ2-1; maybe TRBD1 (5 bases). V shed 2 bases and J shed 2 bases, with 11 bases lying between them. Germline values: CDR1 SGDLS, CDR2 YYNGEE. The CDR3 covers 15 residues. CDR3 sequence (DNA): TGTGCCAGCAGCGTTGAACAGGTAACCTACAATGAGCAGTTCTTC. Amino acids: CASSVEQVTYNEQFF.

The chain links TRBV5-1 to TRBJ2-7; tentative D call: TRBD1 (6 bases). V dropped 3 bases and J dropped 3 bases, with 10 bases sitting between them. Germline values: CDR1 SGHRS, CDR2 YFSETQ. The CDR3 is 13 amino acids. The CDR3 coding sequence is TGCGCCAGCAGCTCAGGGGTACGCTACGAGCAGTACTTC. This codes for CASSSGVRYEQYF.

V usage is TRBV19 and J usage is TRBJ1-2; no clear D. V was cut by 5 bases and J by 4 bases, with 8 bases left in between. From germline, CDR1 is LNHDA and CDR2 SQIVND (reference sequence). The CDR3 has 12 amino acids. CDR3 sequence reads: CASSVAVYGYTF. The CDR3 DNA is TGTGCCAGTAGTGTGGCAGTCTATGGCTACACCTTC.

V and J are TRBV7-8 and TRBJ2-3, with TRBD2 matching over 8 bases. Per germline, CDR1 SGHVS and CDR2 FQNEAQ. V shed 2 bases and J 4 bases; nucleotides not matched to a gene: 5. The CDR3 extends over 15 amino acids. CDR3 coding DNA: TGTGCCAGCAGCTTATCGGGGGGGCGATCAGATACGCAGTATTTT. Translated: CASSLSGGRSDTQYF.

The V and J genes are TRBV5-1 and TRBJ2-3, with TRBD2 matching 10 bases. CDR1 is SGHRS, CDR2 YFSETQ, per germline. The CDR3 sequence is 16 residues long. V shed 0 bases, J shed 5 bases, and the junction held 6 bases outside the gene matches. Here the CDR3 reads CASSLVPAGGIDTQYF. In nucleotides, the CDR3 is TGCGCCAGCAGCTTGGTCCCAGCGGGGGGGATAGATACGCAGTATTTT.

The chain is built from TRBV10-3 and TRBJ2-2; 11 bases fit TRBD2. Germline CDR1 is ENHRY and CDR2 is SYGVKD. The CDR3 extends over 18 amino acids. The junction had 5 bases not matched to a gene; V was cut back by 2 bases and J by 0 bases. The CDR3 reads CAISETSGGLANTGELFF. DNA of the CDR3: TGTGCCATCAGTGAGACTAGCGGGGGCCTCGCGAACACCGGGGAGCTGTTTTTT.

J is TRBJ2-2 and V is TRBV5-1; a weak D match, TRBD1 (6 bases). The V end lost 3 bases, the J end lost 0 bases, and 9 bases lay between the germline ends. The CDR3 runs to 15 residues. CDR1 SGHRS and CDR2 YFSETQ come from the germline V gene. The CDR3 is CASSWTAANTGELFF. CDR3 sequence (DNA): TGCGCCAGCAGCTGGACAGCGGCGAACACCGGGGAGCTGTTTTTT.

J is TRBJ2-3 and V is TRBV7-2; D gene uncertain. CDR3 length equals 12 residues. Germline V lookup: CDR1 SGHTA, CDR2 FQGNSA. Trimming removed 4 bases from V and 5 bases from J, with 7 bases in between. The CDR3 loop reads CASSSYVDTQYF. The DNA of the CDR3 is TGTGCCAGCAGCTCCTACGTAGATACGCAGTATTTT.

This chain links TRBV5-4 with TRBJ2-3, with TRBD1 identical over 7 bases. Germline CDR1 SGHNT, CDR2 YYREEE (reference sequence). J gave up 0 bases and V 2 bases, and 3 bases lay outside the gene matches. CDR3 length: 15 amino acids. This chain's CDR3 is CASSFGTASTDTQYF. CDR3 DNA: TGTGCCAGCAGCTTCGGGACAGCTAGCACAGATACGCAGTATTTT. The variable domain in full, completed from reference TRBV5-4 and TRBJ2-3, reads ETGVTQSPTHLIKTRGQQVTLRCSSQSGHNTVSWYQQALGQGPQFIFQYYREEENGRGNFPPRFSGLQFPNYSSELNVNALELDDSALYLCASSFGTASTDTQYFGPGTRLTVL.

This chain uses TRBV5-6 with TRBJ1-5, with no clear D. Germline loops: CDR1 SGHDT, CDR2 YYEEEE. Trimming stripped 4 bases from V and 6 bases from J, with 17 bases between. This CDR3 spans 15 amino acids. DNA for the CDR3: TGTGCCAGCAGCACCCGTGACATGGGTGCTCAGCCCCAGCATTTT. Its protein is CASSTRDMGAQPQHF. Using reference TRBV5-6 and TRBJ1-5 for the parts outside the CDR3, the full variable domain is DAGVTQSPTHLIKTRGQQVTLRCSPKSGHDTVSWYQQALGQGPQFIFQYYEEEERQRGNFPDRFSGHQFPNYSSELNVNALLLGDSALYLCASSTRDMGAQPQHFGDGTRLSIL.

The genes are TRBV19 and TRBJ2-5, with D perhaps matching TRBD2 (5 bases). The germline V gene encodes CDR1 LNHDA and CDR2 SQIVND (reference sequence). The ends were cut back, 6 bases at V and 0 bases at J, with 8 bases in the middle. The CDR3 consists of 13 residues. Here the CDR3 reads CASRTGNQETQYF. DNA of the CDR3: TGTGCCAGTAGGACCGGGAACCAAGAGACCCAGTACTTC.

This clone has only a few counts. The chain couples TRBV6-5 to TRBJ2-3; 10 nucleotides line up with TRBD2. There are 15 residues in the CDR3. Trimming took 7 bases from V and 3 from J; bases not matched to a gene: 7. Germline values: CDR1 MNHEY, CDR2 SVGAGI. CDR3 in amino acids: CASKVAGGKTDTQYF. The DNA of the CDR3 is TGTGCCAGCAAGGTAGCGGGGGGCAAGACAGATACGCAGTATTTT.

Only a few counts were recorded for this clone. The V gene is TRBV7-2, the J gene TRBJ1-6; TRBD1 matches 7 bases. CDR3 length: 16 amino acids. Per germline, CDR1 SGHTA and CDR2 FQGNSA. V lost 5 bases, J lost 0 bases, and 4 bases stayed unmatched. In nucleotides, the CDR3 is TGTGCCAGCAGCCTGGGACAGAGCTCCTATAATTCACCCCTCCACTTT. It encodes CASSLGQSSYNSPLHF. Drawing the rest from reference TRBV7-2 and TRBJ1-6, the complete variable domain is GAGVSQSPSNKVTEKGKDVELRCDPISGHTALYWYRQSLGQGLEFLIYFQGNSAPDKSGLPSDRFSAERTGGSVSTLTIQRTQQEDSAVYLCASSLGQSSYNSPLHFGNGTRLTVT.

This chain links TRBV6-1 with TRBJ2-5; 9 nucleotides align to TRBD2. Germline CDR1 reads MNHNS; CDR2 reads SASEGT. V lost 6 bases and J lost 5; bases outside the gene matches: 7. The CDR3 runs to 14 residues. Written as DNA, the CDR3 is TGTGCCAGCAGCTTTAGCGGGGGACGGGAGACCCAGTACTTC. It specifies CASSFSGGRETQYF.

The V call is TRBV2, the J call TRBJ1-1; D is perhaps TRBD1 (6 bases). Trimming shortened V by 10 bases and J by 4 bases, and 19 bases separated the two germline ends. The CDR3 runs 14 residues. The germline V gene encodes CDR1 SNHLY and CDR2 FYNNEI. The CDR3 sequence is CATMGQGGFTEAFF. DNA for the CDR3: TGTGCCACTATGGGACAAGGAGGCTTCACTGAAGCTTTCTTT.

V gene TRBV7-2 combines with J gene TRBJ1-2; unclear D gene. Germline CDR1 reads SGHTA; CDR2 reads FQGNSA. The length of the CDR3 is 15 residues. The germline V and J ends were trimmed by 0 bases and 8 bases, with 16 bases remaining between them. The CDR3 protein is CASSLARPGVEGYTF. The CDR3 DNA reads TGTGCCAGCAGCTTAGCCCGACCCGGGGTCGAGGGCTACACCTTC. Combining the CDR3 with reference TRBV7-2 and TRBJ1-2 gives the whole variable domain GAGVSQSPSNKVTEKGKDVELRCDPISGHTALYWYRQSLGQGLEFLIYFQGNSAPDKSGLPSDRFSAERTGGSVSTLTIQRTQQEDSAVYLCASSLARPGVEGYTFGSGTRLTVV.

The chain carries TRBV15 and TRBJ2-7; 8 bases map to TRBD2. The CDR3 extends over 14 amino acids. The V segment lost 2 bases and the J segment 6 bases; nucleotides outside the gene matches: 6. Germline loops: CDR1 LNHNV, CDR2 YYDKDF (reference sequence). CDR3 coding DNA: TGTGCCACCAGCAGATCGGGAGGGAACGGCGAGCAGTACTTC. Residues: CATSRSGGNGEQYF.

The CDR3 sequence is CASRVEQGGTGELFF. The CDR3 bases are TGCGCCAGCAGGGTTGAACAGGGCGGCACCGGGGAGCTGTTTTTT. V and J are TRBV5-1 and TRBJ2-2; perhaps TRBD1 as D (6 bases). V dropped 5 bases and J dropped 4 bases, with 15 bases sitting between them. The germline gives CDR1 SGHRS, CDR2 YFSETQ. There are 15 residues in the CDR3.

This chain uses TRBV9 with TRBJ2-1; 14 positions match TRBD2. V lost 2 bases to trimming and J lost 6 bases; unmatched junction nucleotides: 4. This CDR3 contains 16 residues. Looked up from germline, CDR1 is SGDLS and CDR2 is YYNGEE. The CDR3 region has the DNA TGTGCCAGCAGCGTGACTAGCGGGGGGGCGGGCAATGAGCAGTTCTTC. Translating gives CASSVTSGGAGNEQFF.

The rearrangement uses TRBV6-1 and TRBJ1-3; TRBD1 agrees at 7 bases. Germline trimming cut 4 bases from V and 3 bases from J; bases unmatched to any gene: 9. CDR1 and CDR2 (germline): MNHNS, SASEGT. The CDR3 length is 16 residues. The CDR3 nucleotides are TGTGCCAGCAGTGTGAACTTCAGGGGGGTTGGAAACACCATATATTTT. Translated, it gives CASSVNFRGVGNTIYF.